This entry concerns a single T cell receptor beta chain. The antigen is not known. The CDR3 is made up of 13 amino acids. V dropped 10 bases and J dropped 8; count of bases not matched to a gene: 13. These data come from a study of T cell responses to AZD1222 COVID-19 vaccine. Study at large: Second-dose recipients at about 4 or about 12 weeks were treated as one pooled group.

Study-level results: Baseline testing showed seropositivity in only six or seven AZD1222 recipients. The span of vaccine-associated CD4 TCRs extended across spike, with dominance at 160-218 and 743-854. Spike-specific TCR breadth and depth grew following two AZD1222 doses.

The repertoire was sequenced with immunoSEQ multiplex PCR; TCRdb's copy has only in-frame clones and lacks some. The data show 120,000 or so clones, with roughly nine tenths seen just once and approximately 1.5% held by the top ten. The sequenced sample was peripheral blood, obtained on day 0 of AZD1222 vaccination. The chain employs TRBV12-3 or TRBV12-4 and TRBJ1-2, with 7 bases fitting TRBD1. This clonotype was obtained from an adult in good health. CDR3 residues: CATDGPGGKGYTF. The CDR3 region has the DNA TGTGCCACGGACGGACCAGGGGGGAAAGGCTACACCTTC.